This passage covers 8 T cell receptor beta chains from one sample sequenced in a study of CXCR4 blockade with PD-1 therapy in pancreatic cancer. Profiled with immunoSEQ multiplex PCR; TCRdb holds only in-frame clones, not every one. The sample shows approximately 18,000 clones, around 70% of them seen only once. Sequenced input: tumor tissue. All receptors derive from a human donor with pancreatic ductal adenocarcinoma.

V usage is TRBV28 and J usage is TRBJ2-7; weak D call: TRBD2 (6 bases). This CDR3 region has 12 residues. Germline CDR1 reads MDHEN; CDR2 reads SYDVKM. The ends were cut back, 7 bases at V and 3 bases at J, with 10 bases in the middle. The chain's CDR3 is CASNAGLYEQYF. For the CDR3, the DNA is TGTGCCAGCAATGCGGGACTCTACGAGCAGTACTTC.

The V and J genes are TRBV14 and TRBJ2-1, with 8 positions matching TRBD2. J was trimmed by 2 bases and V by 4 bases; bases with no gene match: 10. This CDR3 spans 17 amino acids. Per germline, CDR1 SGHDN and CDR2 FVKESK. CDR3 amino acids: CASSPLASGSPYNEQFF. In DNA form, the CDR3 reads TGTGCCAGCAGCCCCCTGGCCAGCGGGAGCCCCTACAATGAGCAGTTCTTC.

The chain uses TRBV14 and TRBJ1-1; tentatively, D is TRBD1 (5 bases). The length of the CDR3 is 16 residues. V lost 4 bases and J 4 bases, leaving 19 bases between the germline ends. Germline V CDR1 and CDR2: SGHDN, FVKESK. This chain's CDR3 is CASSRMGDLLPTEAFF. CDR3 nucleotide sequence: TGTGCCAGCAGCCGAATGGGGGACCTTCTCCCCACTGAAGCTTTCTTT.

This clone is labeled medium-sized. The chain links TRBV6-8 to TRBJ1-5; D remains ambiguous. In germline, CDR1 is MNHGY, CDR2 SAAAGT. V dropped 5 bases and J dropped 0 bases, with 8 bases sitting between them. The length of the CDR3 is 14 residues. CDR3: CASSGLNSNQPQHF. The CDR3 DNA follows: TGTGCCAGCAGTGGCTTGAATAGCAATCAGCCCCAGCATTTT.

On this clone itself: An end of the junction differs from the germline gene, which may be a read error. This chain connects TRBV29-1 to TRBJ2-2; no reliable D call. This CDR3 region has 14 residues. CDR1 SQVTM and CDR2 ANQGSEA come from the germline V gene. Here the CDR3 DNA reads TGCAGCGTTGAGAAGGGTCCGAGCACCGGAGAGCTGTTTTTT. This encodes CSVEKGPSTGELFF.

The rearrangement joins TRBV6-8 to TRBJ2-6; D gene ambiguous. Looked up from germline, CDR1 is MNHGY and CDR2 is SAAAGT. The CDR3 extends over 14 amino acids. V was trimmed by 6 bases and J by 0 bases, leaving 6 bases between them. CDR3 coding DNA: TGTGCCAGCAGGCTTAGCTCTGGGGCCAACGTCCTGACTTTC. Residues: CASRLSSGANVLTF.

The chain recombines TRBV28 with TRBJ1-5; D perhaps matches TRBD1 (6 bases). Trimming pared 7 bases from V and 0 bases from J, leaving 16 bases between. The germline gives CDR1 MDHEN, CDR2 SYDVKM. The CDR3 has 16 residues. The CDR3 reads CASTPPGGLSNQPQHF. DNA of the CDR3: TGTGCCAGCACTCCCCCGGGGGGCCTTAGCAATCAGCCCCAGCATTTT.

The chain recombines TRBV19 with TRBJ2-7; 9 bases align to TRBD1. The germline V gene has CDR1 LNHDA and CDR2 SQIVND (reference sequence). The CDR3 spans 15 residues. V lost 3 bases and J lost 0; bases outside the gene matches: 3. CDR3 sequence reads: CASSIEGQGSYEQYF. Here the CDR3 DNA reads TGTGCCAGTAGTATTGAGGGACAGGGCTCCTACGAGCAGTACTTC. Full variable domain (remainder filled in from reference TRBV19 and TRBJ2-7): DGGITQSPKYLFRKEGQNVTLSCEQNLNHDAMYWYRQDPGQGLRLIYYSQIVNDFQKGDIAEGYSVSREKKESFPLTVTSAQKNPTAFYLCASSIEGQGSYEQYFGPGTRLTVT.